This T cell receptor (beta chain) was recorded in a study of T-cell memory formation after mild COVID-19. MiXCR was run by TCRdb on the 5' RACE reads, yielding one entry per CDR3 protein. The sample includes 450,000 or so distinct CDR3 sequences, around 27% of them seen just once. As for this clonotype: Its antigen remains unidentified.

Whole-study findings and limits: Clones shrinking from day 15 to 85 showed even CD4/CD8 mixes; later expanders tilted CD4+.

The V segment lost 4 bases and the J segment 6 bases; nucleotides outside the gene matches: 10. The CDR3 has 15 residues. The V gene's germline CDR1 is MGHRA and CDR2 YSYEKL. This sequence joins TRBV4-1 and TRBJ2-3; 7 positions match TRBD2. The TCR comes from an adult woman who had mild COVID-19 (a few samples of this study predate the infection). Cell type and time point are not known. Source material: PBMCs or a T cell subset sorted from them (not recorded which). The CDR3 spells CASSLLGREEDTQYF. The CDR3 region has the DNA TGCGCCAGCAGCCTACTAGGACGGGAGGAGGATACGCAGTATTTT.